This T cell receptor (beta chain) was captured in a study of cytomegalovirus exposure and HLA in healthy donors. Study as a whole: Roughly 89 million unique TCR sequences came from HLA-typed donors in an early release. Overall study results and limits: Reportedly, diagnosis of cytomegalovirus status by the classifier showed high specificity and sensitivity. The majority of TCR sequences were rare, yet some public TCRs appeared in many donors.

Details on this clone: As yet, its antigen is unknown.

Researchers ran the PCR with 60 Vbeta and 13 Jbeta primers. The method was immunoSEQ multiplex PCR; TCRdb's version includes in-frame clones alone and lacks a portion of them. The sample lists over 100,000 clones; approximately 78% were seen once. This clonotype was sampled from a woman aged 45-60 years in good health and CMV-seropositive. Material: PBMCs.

In DNA form, the CDR3 reads TGTGCCAGCAGCTTTACGGGATCACGAGGCGATGAGCAGTTCTTC. Protein: CASSFTGSRGDEQFF. The J gene is TRBJ2-1, the V gene TRBV7-9, with D possibly matching TRBD2 (5 bases). Germline V gene sequence: CDR1 SEHNR, CDR2 FQNEAQ (reference sequence). The V and J ends lost 3 bases and 8 bases respectively, with 17 bases between them. This CDR3 is built from 15 residues.